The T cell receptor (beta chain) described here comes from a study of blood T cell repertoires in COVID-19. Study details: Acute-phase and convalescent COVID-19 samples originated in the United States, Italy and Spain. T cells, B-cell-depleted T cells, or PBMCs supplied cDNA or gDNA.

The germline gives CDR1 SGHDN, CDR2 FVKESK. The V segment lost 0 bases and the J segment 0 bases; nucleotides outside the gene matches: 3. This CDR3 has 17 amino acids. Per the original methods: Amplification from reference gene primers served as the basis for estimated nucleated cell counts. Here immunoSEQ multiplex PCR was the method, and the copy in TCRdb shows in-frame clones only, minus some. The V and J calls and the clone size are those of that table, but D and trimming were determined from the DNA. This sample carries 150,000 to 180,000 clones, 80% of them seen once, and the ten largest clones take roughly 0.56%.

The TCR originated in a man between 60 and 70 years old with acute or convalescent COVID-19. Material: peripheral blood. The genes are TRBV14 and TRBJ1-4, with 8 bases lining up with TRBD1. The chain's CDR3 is CASSQDRGLATNEKLFF. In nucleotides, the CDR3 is TGTGCCAGCAGCCAAGACAGGGGGCTAGCAACTAATGAAAAACTGTTTTTT. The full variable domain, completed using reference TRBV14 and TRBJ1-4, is EAGVTQFPSHSVIEKGQTVTLRCDPISGHDNLYWYRRVMGKEIKFLLHFVKESKQDESGMPNNRFLAERTGGTYSTLKVQPAELEDSGVYFCASSQDRGLATNEKLFFGSGTQLSVL.